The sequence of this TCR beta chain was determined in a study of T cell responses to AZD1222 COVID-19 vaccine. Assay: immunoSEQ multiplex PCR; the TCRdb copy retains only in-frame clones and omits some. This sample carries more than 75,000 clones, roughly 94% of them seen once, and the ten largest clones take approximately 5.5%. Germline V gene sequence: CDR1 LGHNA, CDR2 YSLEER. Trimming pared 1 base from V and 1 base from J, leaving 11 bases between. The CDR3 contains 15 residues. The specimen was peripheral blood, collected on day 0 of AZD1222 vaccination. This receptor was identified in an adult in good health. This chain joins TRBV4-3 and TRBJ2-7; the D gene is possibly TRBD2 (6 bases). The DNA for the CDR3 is TGCGCCAGCAGCCAAGTCGTAGCGGAGTCCTACGAGCAGTACTTC. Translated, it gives CASSQVVAESYEQYF.